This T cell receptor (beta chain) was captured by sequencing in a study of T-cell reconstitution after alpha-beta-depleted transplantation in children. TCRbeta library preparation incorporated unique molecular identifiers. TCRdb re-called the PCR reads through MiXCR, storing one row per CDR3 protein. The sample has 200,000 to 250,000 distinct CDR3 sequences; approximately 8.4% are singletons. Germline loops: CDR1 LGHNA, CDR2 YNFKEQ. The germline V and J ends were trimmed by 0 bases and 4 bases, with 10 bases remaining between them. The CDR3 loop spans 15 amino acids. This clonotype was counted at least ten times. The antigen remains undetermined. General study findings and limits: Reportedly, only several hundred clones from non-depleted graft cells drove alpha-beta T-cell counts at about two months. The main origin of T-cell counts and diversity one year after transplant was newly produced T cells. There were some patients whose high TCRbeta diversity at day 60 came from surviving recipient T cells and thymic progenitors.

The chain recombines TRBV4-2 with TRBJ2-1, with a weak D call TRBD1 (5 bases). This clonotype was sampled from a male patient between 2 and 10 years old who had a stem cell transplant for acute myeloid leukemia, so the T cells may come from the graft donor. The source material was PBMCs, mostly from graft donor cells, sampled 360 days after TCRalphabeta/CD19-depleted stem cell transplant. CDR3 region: CASSQEGASYNEQFF. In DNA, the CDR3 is TGTGCCAGCAGCCAAGAAGGGGCCAGTTACAATGAGCAGTTCTTC.